The sequence of this TCR beta chain was determined in a study of CXCR3-negative and CXCR3-positive naive CD8 T cells. Study in general: The TRB read total, about 130 million, broke down to about 1.5 +/- 0.3 million reads per library.

Findings and limits, study-wide: No difference in surface CD5 was seen between naive subsets, and TCR strength was inferred from TRB CDR3 properties. For CXCR3-positive naive cells, TRB CDR3s were more hydrophobic than those of CXCR3-negative naive cells. After cryopreservation, CXCR3 expression dropped partially; most assays used fresh PBMCs.

Naive CD8+ T cells were CD45RO-CCR7+CD27+CD95-. Comments on this clonotype: Its antigen is unknown.

This CDR3 has 13 amino acids. Germline CDR1 and CDR2: PRHDT and FYEKMQ (reference sequence). All TRB cDNA libraries came from 5' RACE performed with UMI labels. TCRdb reworked the 5' RACE reads into one entry per CDR3 protein, no DNA. The sample yields around 88,000 distinct CDR3 sequences, of which the top ten take up 0.7% to 1%. Sequences were obtained from naive CXCR3+ CD8+ T cells from blood. Subset reported: CD45RO-CCR7+CD27+CD95- naive CD8+ T cells expressing CXCR3 (TNR3+). V usage is TRBV13 and J usage is TRBJ1-2. The clonotype originates from a human donor in good health. Some clones in this sample may be carry-over from other donors' samples. The chain's CDR3 is CASSLGPTRGYTF. Using reference TRBV13 and TRBJ1-2 for the parts outside the CDR3, the full variable domain is AAGVIQSPRHLIKEKRETATLKCYPIPRHDTVYWYQQGPGQDPQFLISFYEKMQSDKGSIPDRFSAQQFSDYHSELNMSSLELGDSALYFCASSLGPTRGYTFGSGTRLTVV.